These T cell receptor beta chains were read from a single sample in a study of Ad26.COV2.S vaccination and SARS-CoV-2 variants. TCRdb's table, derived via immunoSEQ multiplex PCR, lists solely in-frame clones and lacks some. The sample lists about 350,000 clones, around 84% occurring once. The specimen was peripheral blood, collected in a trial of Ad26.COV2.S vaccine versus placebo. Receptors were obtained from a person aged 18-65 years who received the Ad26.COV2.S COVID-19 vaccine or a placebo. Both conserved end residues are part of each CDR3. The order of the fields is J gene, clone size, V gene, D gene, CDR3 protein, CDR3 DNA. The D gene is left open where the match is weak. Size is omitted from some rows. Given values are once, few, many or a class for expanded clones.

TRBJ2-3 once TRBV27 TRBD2 CASRGWIAGVETQYF TGTGCCAGCAGGGGTTGGATAGCGGGAGTAGAAACGCAGTATTTT
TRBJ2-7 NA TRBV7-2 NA CASSLGPGLGNEQYF TGTGCCAGCAGCTTAGGACCGGGACTTGGAAACGAGCAGTACTTC
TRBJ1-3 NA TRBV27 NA CASSFGRAGNTIYF TGTGCCAGCAGTTTTGGCAGGGCTGGAAACACCATATATTTT
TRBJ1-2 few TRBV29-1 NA CSVELTDYGYTF TGCAGCGTTGAATTGACGGACTATGGCTACACCTTC
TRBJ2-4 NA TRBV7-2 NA CASSLSGSSRGNIQYF TGTGCCAGCAGCTTATCGGGGTCTAGCCGGGGGAACATTCAGTACTTC
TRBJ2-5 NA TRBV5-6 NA CASSLADRRPLQETQYF TGTGCCAGCAGCTTGGCTGACAGGAGGCCTCTTCAAGAGACCCAGTACTTC
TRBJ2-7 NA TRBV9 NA CASSTDGDYEQYF TGTGCCAGCAGCACGGACGGGGACTACGAGCAGTACTTC
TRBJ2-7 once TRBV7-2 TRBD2 CASSLGTSGSEQYF TGTGCCAGCAGCTTAGGGACTAGCGGGAGCGAGCAGTACTTC
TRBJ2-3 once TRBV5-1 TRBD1 CASSLAPGQGSLGRTDTQYF TGCGCCAGCAGCTTGGCCCCGGGACAGGGATCATTGGGGCGCACAGATACGCAGTATTTT
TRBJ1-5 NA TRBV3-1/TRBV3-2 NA CASSQSMYSNQPQHF TGTGCCAGCAGCCAATCCATGTATAGCAATCAGCCCCAGCATTTT
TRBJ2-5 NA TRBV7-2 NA CASSSGVLPRETQYF TGTGCCAGCAGCTCCGGGGTTCTTCCGAGGGAGACCCAGTACTTC
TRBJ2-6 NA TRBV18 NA CASSPPRAGANVLTF TGTGCCAGCTCACCACCCAGGGCTGGGGCCAACGTCCTGACTTTC
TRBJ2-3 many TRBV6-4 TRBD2 CASSMTGGGAWDTQYF TGTGCCAGCAGTATGACTGGCGGGGGGGCCTGGGATACGCAGTATTTT
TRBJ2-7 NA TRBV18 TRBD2 CASSPPSSGSSGAYEQYF TGTGCCAGCTCACCACCGTCTAGCGGGAGTTCGGGCGCCTACGAGCAGTACTTC
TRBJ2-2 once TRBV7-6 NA CASSLQTNTGELFF TGTGCCAGCAGCTTACAGACGAACACCGGGGAGCTGTTTTTT
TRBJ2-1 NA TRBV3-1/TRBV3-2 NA CASSHLKVEQFF TGTGCCAGCAGCCACCTAAAGGTGGAGCAGTTCTTC
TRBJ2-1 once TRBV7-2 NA CASSRTVGEQFF TGTGCCAGCAGCCGGACAGTTGGAGAGCAGTTCTTC
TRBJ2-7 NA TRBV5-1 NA CASSLAGAQNWGSYEQYF TGCGCCAGCAGCTTGGCAGGCGCCCAAAATTGGGGAAGCTACGAGCAGTACTTC
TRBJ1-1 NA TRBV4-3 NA CASSQENTDFTEAFF TGCGCCAGCAGCCAAGAAAATACGGATTTCACTGAAGCTTTCTTT
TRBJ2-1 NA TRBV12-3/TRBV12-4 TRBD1 CASGQGTGSFF TGTGCCAGCGGACAGGGGACAGGCTCCTTCTTC
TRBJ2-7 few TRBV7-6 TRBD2 CASSDRTSGGPYEQYF TGTGCCAGCAGCGACAGGACTAGCGGGGGACCCTACGAGCAGTACTTC
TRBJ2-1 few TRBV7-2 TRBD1 CASSLGQGALSMQFF TGTGCCAGCAGCTTAGGACAGGGGGCGTTGAGTATGCAGTTCTTC
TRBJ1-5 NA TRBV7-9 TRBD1 CASSLVTGVVGQPQHF TGTGCCAGCAGCTTAGTGACAGGGGTGGTTGGTCAGCCCCAGCATTTT
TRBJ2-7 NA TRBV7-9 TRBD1 CASSQGDRGRYEQYF TGTGCCAGCAGCCAAGGGGACAGGGGAAGGTACGAGCAGTACTTC
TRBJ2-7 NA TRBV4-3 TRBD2 CASSYYQTGGWDYEQYF TGCGCCAGCAGCTACTACCAGACGGGAGGGTGGGACTACGAGCAGTACTTC
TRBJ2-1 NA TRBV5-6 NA CASSLASGYSYNEQFF TGTGCCAGCAGCCTCGCCTCAGGGTATTCCTACAATGAGCAGTTCTTC
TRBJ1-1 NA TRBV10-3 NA CATGLDGMNTEAFF TGTGCCACCGGGTTGGACGGCATGAACACTGAAGCTTTCTTT
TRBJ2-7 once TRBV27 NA CASSLGELREQYF TGTGCCAGCAGTTTAGGAGAGTTACGGGAGCAGTACTTC
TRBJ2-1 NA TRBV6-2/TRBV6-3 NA CASSYDLEWEVYNEQFF TGTGCCAGCAGTTACGACCTCGAGTGGGAGGTTTACAATGAGCAGTTCTTC
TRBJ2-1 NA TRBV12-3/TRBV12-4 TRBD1 CASSPNRGDEQFF TGTGCCAGCAGCCCTAACAGGGGGGATGAGCAGTTCTTC
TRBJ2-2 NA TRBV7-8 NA CASSSNTGELFF TGTGCCAGCAGCTCGAACACCGGGGAGCTGTTTTTT
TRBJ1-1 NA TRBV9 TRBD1 CASSVEEGAAEAFF TGTGCCAGCAGCGTAGAAGAGGGGGCGGCTGAAGCTTTCTTT
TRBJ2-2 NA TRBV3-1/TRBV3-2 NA CATRWGGLVAGELFF TGTGCCACCCGTTGGGGCGGGTTGGTCGCCGGGGAGCTGTTTTTT
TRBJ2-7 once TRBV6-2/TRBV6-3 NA CASSPRAYEQYF TGTGCCAGCAGCCCCCGTGCCTACGAGCAGTACTTC
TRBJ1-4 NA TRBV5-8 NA CASLVWGREKLFF TGTGCCAGCCTTGTGTGGGGGCGCGAAAAACTGTTTTTT
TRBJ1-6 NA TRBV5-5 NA CASSLVVGFGNSPLHF TGTGCCAGCAGCTTGGTTGTGGGATTTGGCAATTCACCCCTCCACTTT
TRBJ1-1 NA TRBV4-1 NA CASSQDWGGEGTEAFF TGCGCCAGCAGCCAAGATTGGGGTGGGGAGGGGACTGAAGCTTTCTTT
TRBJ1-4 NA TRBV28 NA CASTSPSDSGLFF TGTGCCAGCACCTCGCCATCCGATAGTGGTCTGTTTTTT